Listed here are 3 T cell receptor beta chains from one sample, sequenced in a study of regulatory T cells in long-lasting Graves disease. As to time point: newly diagnosed GD, antithyroid drugs for less than 3 months. PBMC-extracted RNA yielded the TCR library. HTBI primers from iRepertoire and Arm-PCR of CDR3 regions yielded the TCR beta libraries. TCRdb recomputed calls from the multiplex PCR reads with MiXCR, one row per CDR3 protein. Of 450,000 to 700,000 distinct CDR3 sequences listed, roughly 13% are singletons. These same records also appear under a second study, on T cells in Graves' hyperthyroidism and ophthalmopathy.

The sequenced sample was peripheral blood mononuclear cells (PBMCs), obtained at new diagnosis, from a patient treated with antithyroid drugs. These receptors all come from a man aged 30 to 39 with Graves disease.

This clonotype has only a few counts. CDR3 DNA sequence: TGCGCCAGCAGTCCGACGATGGGGGCCAACGTCCTGACTTTC. The encoded protein is CASSPTMGANVLTF. The chain employs TRBV5-1 and TRBJ2-6; D is undetermined. CDR3 length: 14 amino acids. The germline V gene encodes CDR1 SGHRS and CDR2 YFSETQ. Trimming left V 5 bases short and J 4 bases short, with 10 bases between.

The chain carries TRBV30 and TRBJ1-3; D call uncertain. This CDR3 has 14 residues. Germline assignment: CDR1 GTSNPN and CDR2 SVGIG (reference sequence). Between the trimmed V and J ends, which lost 4 bases and 0 bases, there was a span of 10 bases. The CDR3 protein is CAWTALGSGNTIYF. Written as DNA, the CDR3 is TGTGCCTGGACGGCTCTCGGCTCTGGAAACACCATATATTTT. Using reference TRBV30 and TRBJ1-3 for the parts outside the CDR3, the full variable domain is SQTIHQWPATLVQPVGSPLSLECTVEGTSNPNLYWYRQAAGRGLQLLFYSVGIGQISSEVPQNLSASRPQDRQFILSSKKLLLSDSGFYLCAWTALGSGNTIYFGEGSWLTVV.

The chain has TRBV6-4 and TRBJ2-1; D gene ambiguous. V gave up 5 bases and J gave up 8 bases, with 16 bases separating them. Germline V gene lookup returns CDR1 MRHNA and CDR2 SNTAGT. The CDR3 runs to 14 residues. CDR3 DNA: TGTGCCAGCAGTCCCGACCCCCTGTGGGATGAGCAGTTCTTC. It yields the protein CASSPDPLWDEQFF.